This TCR beta chain was obtained from a study of identical twins' blood T cells. Looked up from germline, CDR1 is SQVTM and CDR2 is ANQGSEA. Trimming took 4 bases from V and 1 from J, leaving 13 bases between them. This CDR3 is built from 14 residues. In its sample, this clonotype was seen many times. TCRdb re-derived calls from the 5' RACE reads in MiXCR, one entry per CDR3 protein. The sample carries 350,000 to 400,000 distinct CDR3 sequences, over 25% recorded once. This receptor was obtained from a woman aged 18 to 49 in good health. The chain carries TRBV29-1 and TRBJ1-1, with a tentative D call TRBD1 (5 bases). The specimen was PBMCs. The CDR3 nucleotides read TGCAGCGTTGTTGTCCCAGGGCAGAACACTGAAGCTTTCTTT. Its translation: CSVVVPGQNTEAFF. Based on the CDR3 plus reference TRBV29-1 and TRBJ1-1, the full variable domain is SAVISQKPSRDICQRGTSLTIQCQVDSQVTMMFWYRQQPGQSLTLIATANQGSEATYESGFVIDKFPISRPNLTFSTLTVSNMSPEDSSIYLCSVVVPGQNTEAFFGQGTRLTVV.